The 30 T cell receptor beta chains listed next were all sequenced from one sample in a study of early T cells in non-severe SARS-CoV-2 infection. From the 5' RACE reads, TCRdb called clonotypes with MiXCR, one entry per CDR3 protein. The sample lists 70,000 to 85,000 distinct CDR3 sequences; around 10% were seen once. The sequenced sample was whole blood. Receptors originate from an adult who was a healthcare worker with PCR-confirmed SARS-CoV-2 infection or an uninfected control (not recorded which).

In its sample, this clonotype was seen many times. The chain is built from TRBV12-5 and TRBJ2-7; D is tentatively TRBD1 or TRBD2 (5 bases each). There are 13 residues in the CDR3. V was trimmed by 7 bases and J by 0 bases, leaving 10 bases between them. Germline CDR1 and CDR2: LGHNT and FRNRAP. CDR3 protein: CASAKGSSYEQYF. Written as DNA, the CDR3 is TGTGCTAGTGCGAAGGGGAGCTCCTACGAGCAGTACTTC. Combining the CDR3 with reference TRBV12-5 and TRBJ2-7 gives the whole variable domain DARVTQTPRHKVTEMGQEVTMRCQPILGHNTVFWYRQTMMQGLELLAYFRNRAPLDDSGMPKDRFSAEMPDATLATLKIQPSEPRDSAVYFCASAKGSSYEQYFGPGTRLTVT.

The rearrangement links TRBV20-1 to TRBJ2-7, with D uncertain. Germline V gene data show CDR1 as DFQATT and CDR2 as SNEGSKA (reference sequence). Trimming took 5 bases from V and 4 from J, leaving 12 bases between them. This CDR3 has 12 residues. The CDR3: CSAYSDQYEQYF. In nucleotides, the CDR3 is TGCAGTGCTTACTCGGACCAATACGAGCAGTACTTC.

The sample holds many counts of this clonotype. The chain carries TRBV4-2 and TRBJ1-1; tentatively, D is TRBD1 (6 bases). The CDR3 totals 15 residues. Trimming cost V 1 base and J 5 bases, with 14 bases left between them. Germline V gene data show CDR1 as LGHNA and CDR2 as YNFKEQ. The CDR3 DNA follows: TGTGCCAGCAGCCAAGCAGGAAAGGGGGAAACTGAAGCTTTCTTT. Translating it yields CASSQAGKGETEAFF.

V and J are TRBV9 and TRBJ2-2; tentatively, D is TRBD2 (5 bases). From germline, CDR1 is SGDLS and CDR2 YYNGEE. The CDR3 totals 15 residues. V shed 5 bases and J shed 4 bases, with 15 bases lying between them. The DNA for the CDR3 is TGTGCCAGCAGTAATACCGGGGTCCCCACCGGGGAGCTGTTTTTT. It specifies CASSNTGVPTGELFF.

In its sample, this clonotype was seen many times. The chain is built from TRBV19 and TRBJ2-1; 11 bases agree with TRBD2. CDR1 and CDR2 (germline): LNHDA, SQIVND (reference sequence). This CDR3 region has 14 residues. The V gene end was trimmed by 9 bases and the J gene end by 4 bases; junction bases not matched to a gene: 5. The chain's CDR3 is CASKGLAGYNEQFF. The CDR3 bases are TGTGCCAGCAAAGGACTAGCGGGTTACAATGAGCAGTTCTTC.

In nucleotides, the CDR3 is TGTGCCAGCAGCGCCTCTAGTCCCTCCTACGAGCAGTACTTC. Translation gives CASSASSPSYEQYF. The V gene is TRBV11-2, the J gene TRBJ2-7; D remains unclear. Per the germline V gene, CDR1 is SGHAT and CDR2 is FQNNGV. CDR3 length: 14 residues. The V and J ends lost 5 bases and 0 bases respectively, with 11 bases between them. Full variable domain (outside the CDR3, taken from reference TRBV11-2 and TRBJ2-7): EAGVAQSPRYKIIEKRQSVAFWCNPISGHATLYWYQQILGQGPKLLIQFQNNGVVDDSQLPKDRFSAERLKGVDSTLKIQPAKLEDSAVYLCASSASSPSYEQYFGPGTRLTVT.

This chain joins TRBV3-1 and TRBJ2-3; D gene unclear. Per the germline V gene, CDR1 is LGHDT and CDR2 is YNNKEL (reference sequence). V gave up 1 base and J gave up 12 bases, with 14 bases separating them. The CDR3 consists of 13 residues. The CDR3, as DNA: TGTGCCAGCAGCCAAGGGACCCTCCAAGTCCAGTATTTT. Residues: CASSQGTLQVQYF.

In its sample, this clonotype was seen a few times. The chain is built from TRBV3-1 and TRBJ2-1; D unresolved. The V end lost 2 bases, the J end lost 7 bases, and 6 bases lay between the germline ends. There are 12 residues in the CDR3. In germline, CDR1 is LGHDT, CDR2 YNNKEL (reference sequence). CDR3 residues: CASSQLGNEQFF. Here the CDR3 DNA reads TGTGCCAGCAGCCAACTGGGGAATGAGCAGTTCTTC.

Ten or more counts support this clonotype. The chain employs TRBV11-2 and TRBJ2-7, with unresolved D. Germline loops: CDR1 SGHAT, CDR2 FQNNGV. This CDR3 region has 12 residues. The V end lost 2 bases, the J end lost 6 bases, and 8 bases lay between the germline ends. CDR3 in DNA: TGTGCCAGCAGCTTAAGACCTGGCGAGCAGTACTTC. It translates to CASSLRPGEQYF.

The V call is TRBV7-9, the J call TRBJ2-3, with 12 bases that match TRBD2. The germline V gene has CDR1 SEHNR and CDR2 FQNEAQ (reference sequence). The CDR3 runs 15 residues. V lost 5 bases, J lost 5 bases, and 5 bases stayed unmatched. CDR3 loop: CASSPLAGGIDTQYF. Written as DNA, the CDR3 is TGTGCCAGCAGCCCACTAGCGGGGGGCATAGATACGCAGTATTTT.

This clonotype was picked up a small number of times. CDR3 amino acids: CASSANRYEAFF. For the CDR3, the DNA is TGTGCCAGCTCAGCTAACAGGTATGAAGCTTTCTTT. The J gene is TRBJ1-1, the V gene TRBV18, with D possibly matching TRBD1 (5 bases). V gave up 5 bases and J gave up 7 bases, with 11 bases separating them. The CDR3 is 12 residues long. Germline lookup yields CDR1 KGHSH and CDR2 LQKENI.

The V call is TRBV20-1, the J call TRBJ1-2; D call uncertain. Germline-derived CDR1 and CDR2 are DFQATT and SNEGSKA (reference sequence). Trimming left V 0 bases short and J 8 bases short, with 19 bases between. This CDR3 is 15 amino acids long. The CDR3 here is CSARESGTGARGYTF. The CDR3 DNA follows: TGCAGTGCTAGAGAGTCCGGAACGGGCGCTAGAGGCTACACCTTC.

This clonotype was recorded at least ten times. This rearrangement joins TRBV19 to TRBJ2-3; 7 bases line up with TRBD1. From germline, CDR1 is LNHDA and CDR2 SQIVND (reference sequence). V lost 1 base and J lost 0; bases outside the gene matches: 7. This CDR3 is built from 17 residues. The DNA of the CDR3 is TGTGCCAGTAGTATAGCGCCGACAGGGATTAGCACAGATACGCAGTATTTT. Encoded protein: CASSIAPTGISTDTQYF.

V and J are TRBV5-4 and TRBJ2-3, with a tentative D call TRBD1 (6 bases). The V and J ends lost 5 bases and 1 base respectively, with 14 bases between them. This CDR3 is built from 15 residues. Germline V CDR1 and CDR2: SGHNT, YYREEE (reference sequence). The CDR3 loop reads CASSRGNGGTDTQYF. The CDR3 DNA reads as TGTGCCAGCAGTAGGGGGAACGGTGGCACAGATACGCAGTATTTT. The entire variable domain, with the rest obtained from reference TRBV5-4 and TRBJ2-3, is as follows: ETGVTQSPTHLIKTRGQQVTLRCSSQSGHNTVSWYQQALGQGPQFIFQYYREEENGRGNFPPRFSGLQFPNYSSELNVNALELDDSALYLCASSRGNGGTDTQYFGPGTRLTVL.

The CDR3 coding sequence is TGCAGCGTTAGGGATATTGAGCAGTTCTTC. It yields the protein CSVRDIEQFF. The chain couples TRBV29-1 to TRBJ2-1; no firm D call. Germline values: CDR1 SQVTM, CDR2 ANQGSEA. The ends were cut back, 5 bases at V and 9 bases at J, with 8 bases in the middle. This CDR3 has 10 residues.

This clonotype was recorded many times. V is TRBV20-1 and J is TRBJ2-7; no clear D gene. This CDR3 has 13 residues. Trimming cost V 6 bases and J 0 bases, with 12 bases left between them. Germline loops: CDR1 DFQATT, CDR2 SNEGSKA (reference sequence). CDR3 in amino acids: CSASPGNSYEQYF. CDR3 nucleotide sequence: TGCAGTGCCTCCCCCGGAAACTCCTACGAGCAGTACTTC.

V usage is TRBV3-1 and J usage is TRBJ1-2; the D is unclear. The V gene's germline CDR1 is LGHDT and CDR2 YNNKEL (reference sequence). The ends were cut back, 3 bases at V and 8 bases at J, with 16 bases in the middle. CDR3 length: 14 amino acids. CDR3 bases: TGTGCCAGCAGCCACCCCCTCGGCAGCAGCGGCTACACCTTC. Translating it yields CASSHPLGSSGYTF.

The gene calls are TRBV7-2 and TRBJ2-3; D is unclear. V was shortened by 0 bases and J by 4 bases, with 2 bases between the two germline ends. This CDR3 spans 12 amino acids. Germline-derived CDR1 and CDR2 are SGHTA and FQGNSA. CDR3 residues: CASSLAPDTQYF. For the CDR3, the DNA is TGTGCCAGCAGCTTAGCTCCAGATACGCAGTATTTT.

This chain uses TRBV10-3 with TRBJ2-7, with unresolved D. Deletions cut 0 bases from V and 7 bases from J, with 13 bases between. Germline loops: CDR1 ENHRY, CDR2 SYGVKD. This CDR3 is 14 amino acids long. CDR3 in DNA: TGTGCCATCAGTGAGTCTCGCCAGGTTGGTGAGCAGTACTTC. This encodes CAISESRQVGEQYF.

This clonotype was observed a handful of times. V is TRBV7-9 and J is TRBJ1-2; 8 bases fit TRBD1. Germline V gene sequence: CDR1 SEHNR, CDR2 FQNEAQ (reference sequence). The CDR3 spans 15 residues. With V trimmed by 5 bases and J by 4 bases, 9 bases remained unmatched. The CDR3 region has the DNA TGTGCCAGCAGCCGTGGGGGACAGGAGATCTATGGCTACACCTTC. Amino acids: CASSRGGQEIYGYTF. Full variable domain (remainder filled in from reference TRBV7-9 and TRBJ1-2): DTGVSQNPRHKITKRGQNVTFRCDPISEHNRLYWYRQTLGQGPEFLTYFQNEAQLEKSRLLSDRFSAERPKGSFSTLEIQRTEQGDSAMYLCASSRGGQEIYGYTFGSGTRLTVV.

The V gene is TRBV14, the J gene TRBJ2-2; 8 bases map to TRBD2. This CDR3 is 17 amino acids long. CDR1 is SGHDN and CDR2 is FVKESK in the germline V gene. J gave up 6 bases and V 2 bases, and 11 bases lay outside the gene matches. The CDR3 spells CASSQLDGRADSGELFF. CDR3 bases: TGTGCCAGCAGCCAATTGGACGGGAGGGCCGATTCCGGGGAGCTGTTTTTT. Full variable domain (outside the CDR3, taken from reference TRBV14 and TRBJ2-2): EAGVTQFPSHSVIEKGQTVTLRCDPISGHDNLYWYRRVMGKEIKFLLHFVKESKQDESGMPNNRFLAERTGGTYSTLKVQPAELEDSGVYFCASSQLDGRADSGELFFGEGSRLTVL.

J is TRBJ2-1 and V is TRBV11-2; 7 positions match TRBD1. CDR3 size: 17 residues. Looked up from germline, CDR1 is SGHAT and CDR2 is FQNNGV. Trimming cost V 5 bases and J 6 bases; bases outside gene matches: 16. CDR3: CASSLRSGTAYVNEQFF. The CDR3 nucleotides read TGTGCCAGCAGCCTACGGTCCGGGACAGCTTACGTCAATGAGCAGTTCTTC.

V gene TRBV29-1 combines with J gene TRBJ1-1; 8 positions match TRBD1. This CDR3 spans 13 amino acids. V trimming: 7 bases; J trimming: 3 bases; junction bases outside the gene matches: 7. Germline-derived CDR1 and CDR2 are SQVTM and ANQGSEA. CDR3 nucleotide sequence: TGCAGCGCCTCCAGGGGGCTTGACACTGAAGCTTTCTTT. Protein: CSASRGLDTEAFF.

This clonotype showed up just a few times. The chain is built from TRBV21-1 and TRBJ1-2. TRBV21-1 is labeled a pseudogene. The CDR3 has 13 amino acids. This CDR3 is CASSKVENTGYTF. CDR3 nucleotides: TGTGCCAGCAGCAAAGTCGAAAACACTGGCTACACCTTC.

This clonotype was recorded many times. The chain joins TRBV4-2 to TRBJ1-6; D possibly corresponds to TRBD1 (5 bases). Germline-derived CDR1 and CDR2 are LGHNA and YNFKEQ. The CDR3 loop spans 14 amino acids. Trimming removed 0 bases from V and 6 bases from J, with 6 bases in between. In DNA form, the CDR3 reads TGTGCCAGCAGCCAAGAGACAGTTAATTCACCCCTCCACTTT. The encoded protein is CASSQETVNSPLHF.

In this sample, this clonotype turned up many times. This chain uses TRBV5-6 with TRBJ1-1; 8 bases are a match to TRBD1. Trimming took 2 bases from V and 5 from J; bases not matched to a gene: 8. Per germline, CDR1 SGHDT and CDR2 YYEEEE. CDR3 length: 15 residues. CDR3 sequence (DNA): TGTGCCAGCAGCTTTGCGGACAGGGTTTATACTGAAGCTTTCTTT. It is translated as CASSFADRVYTEAFF.

There are a few counts of this clonotype. The V and J genes are TRBV11-2 and TRBJ1-4; 11 bases match TRBD1. CDR1 SGHAT and CDR2 FQNNGV come from the germline V gene. The CDR3 is 14 residues long. The ends lost 5 bases at V and 8 bases at J; junction bases unmatched: 4. The CDR3 DNA is TGTGCCAGCAGCCGGACAGGGGGCGAAGAAAAACTGTTTTTT. This codes for CASSRTGGEEKLFF.

The genes are TRBV7-8 and TRBJ2-2; no definite D call. This CDR3 region has 12 residues. The V end was cut by 11 bases, the J end by 3 bases, with 10 bases between. Per the germline V gene, CDR1 is SGHVS and CDR2 is FQNEAQ. This CDR3 reads CAGRRDTGELFF. CDR3 DNA: TGTGCCGGACGTAGGGACACCGGGGAGCTGTTTTTT.

This clonotype was found a few times. The V and J genes are TRBV14 and TRBJ2-7; D not resolved. There are 15 residues in the CDR3. The V and J ends lost 5 bases and 2 bases respectively, with 16 bases between them. Germline assignment: CDR1 SGHDN and CDR2 FVKESK. CDR3 loop: CASSEGRVPPYEQYF. The CDR3 region has the DNA TGTGCCAGCAGCGAAGGAAGGGTCCCCCCCTACGAGCAGTACTTC.

The rearrangement joins TRBV5-6 to TRBJ1-3; D may be TRBD1 (6 bases). V lost 0 bases and J lost 6, with 13 bases in between. Germline V CDR1 and CDR2: SGHDT, YYEEEE. This CDR3 has 15 residues. CDR3 region: CASSLAPGAENTIYF. The CDR3 region has the DNA TGTGCCAGCAGCTTGGCCCCAGGGGCTGAAAACACCATATATTTT.